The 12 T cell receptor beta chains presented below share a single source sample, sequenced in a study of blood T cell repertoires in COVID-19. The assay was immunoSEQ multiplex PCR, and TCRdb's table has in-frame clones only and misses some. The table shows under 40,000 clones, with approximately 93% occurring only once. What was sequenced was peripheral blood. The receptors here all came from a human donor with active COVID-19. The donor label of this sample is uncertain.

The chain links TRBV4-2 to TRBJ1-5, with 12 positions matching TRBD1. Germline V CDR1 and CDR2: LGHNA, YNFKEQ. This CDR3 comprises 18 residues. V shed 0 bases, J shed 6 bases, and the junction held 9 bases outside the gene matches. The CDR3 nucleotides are TGTGCCAGCAGCCAAGATAGGGTCGGGACAGGGGGCCGTCAGCCCCAGCATTTT. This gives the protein CASSQDRVGTGGRQPQHF.

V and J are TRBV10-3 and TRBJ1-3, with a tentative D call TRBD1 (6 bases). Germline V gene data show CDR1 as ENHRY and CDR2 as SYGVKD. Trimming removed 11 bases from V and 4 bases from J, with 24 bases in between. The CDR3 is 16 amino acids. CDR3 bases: TGTGCCGCCCGAAGGGACCCAGGGGCCGGAGGAAACACCATATATTTT. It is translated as CAARRDPGAGGNTIYF.

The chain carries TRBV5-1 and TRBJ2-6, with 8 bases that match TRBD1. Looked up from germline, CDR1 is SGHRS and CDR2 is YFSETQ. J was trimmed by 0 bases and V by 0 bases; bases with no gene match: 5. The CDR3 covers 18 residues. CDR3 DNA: TGCGCCAGCAGCTTGGCAAATACAGGGGGCTCTGGGGCCAACGTCCTGACTTTC. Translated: CASSLANTGGSGANVLTF.

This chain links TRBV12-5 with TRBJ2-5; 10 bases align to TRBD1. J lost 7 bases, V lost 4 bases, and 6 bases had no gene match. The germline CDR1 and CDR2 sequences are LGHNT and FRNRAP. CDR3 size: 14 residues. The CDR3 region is CASGSTGGAGTQYF. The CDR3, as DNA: TGTGCTAGTGGTTCGACAGGGGGCGCGGGGACCCAGTACTTC.

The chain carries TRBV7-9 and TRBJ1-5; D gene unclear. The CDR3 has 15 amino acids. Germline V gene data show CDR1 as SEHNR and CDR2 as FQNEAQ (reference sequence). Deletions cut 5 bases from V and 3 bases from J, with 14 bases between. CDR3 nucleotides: TGTGCCAGCAGCCGGTCCCCAGGTGCCAATCAGCCCCAGCATTTT. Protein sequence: CASSRSPGANQPQHF.

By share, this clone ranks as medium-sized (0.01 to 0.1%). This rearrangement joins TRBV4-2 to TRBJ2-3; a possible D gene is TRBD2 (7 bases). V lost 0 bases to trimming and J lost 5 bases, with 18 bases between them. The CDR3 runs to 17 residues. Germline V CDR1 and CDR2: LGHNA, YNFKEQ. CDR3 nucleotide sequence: TGTGCCAGCAGCCAAGAAGGAACCGGGGGGCGGGAAGATACGCAGTATTTT. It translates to CASSQEGTGGREDTQYF.

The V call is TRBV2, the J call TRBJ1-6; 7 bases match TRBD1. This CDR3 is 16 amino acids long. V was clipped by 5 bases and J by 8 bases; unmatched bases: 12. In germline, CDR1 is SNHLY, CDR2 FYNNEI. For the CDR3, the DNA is TGTGCCAGCAGTAAAGACAGGGATTCCCGGTATTCACCCCTCCACTTT. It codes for CASSKDRDSRYSPLHF.

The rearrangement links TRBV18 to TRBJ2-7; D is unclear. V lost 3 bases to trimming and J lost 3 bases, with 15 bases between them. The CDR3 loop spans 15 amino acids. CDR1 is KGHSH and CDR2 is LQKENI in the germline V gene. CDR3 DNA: TGTGCCAGCTCACCGTCCTTAACCAGATTCTACGAGCAGTACTTC. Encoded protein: CASSPSLTRFYEQYF. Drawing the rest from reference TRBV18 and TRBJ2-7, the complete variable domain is NAGVMQNPRHLVRRRGQEARLRCSPMKGHSHVYWYRQLPEEGLKFMVYLQKENIIDESGMPKERFSAEFPKEGPSILRIQQVVRGDSAAYFCASSPSLTRFYEQYFGPGTRLTVT.

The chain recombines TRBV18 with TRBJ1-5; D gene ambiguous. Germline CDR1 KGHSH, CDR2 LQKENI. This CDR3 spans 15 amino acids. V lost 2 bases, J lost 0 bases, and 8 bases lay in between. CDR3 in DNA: TGTGCCAGCTCACCATACAGAGATAGCAATCAGCCCCAGCATTTT. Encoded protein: CASSPYRDSNQPQHF.

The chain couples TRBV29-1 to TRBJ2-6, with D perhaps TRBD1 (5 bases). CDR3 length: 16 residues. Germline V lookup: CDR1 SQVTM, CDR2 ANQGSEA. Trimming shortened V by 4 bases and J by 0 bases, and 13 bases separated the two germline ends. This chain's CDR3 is CSVAGSGNSGANVLTF. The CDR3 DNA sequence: TGCAGCGTTGCGGGCTCAGGGAACTCTGGGGCCAACGTCCTGACTTTC.

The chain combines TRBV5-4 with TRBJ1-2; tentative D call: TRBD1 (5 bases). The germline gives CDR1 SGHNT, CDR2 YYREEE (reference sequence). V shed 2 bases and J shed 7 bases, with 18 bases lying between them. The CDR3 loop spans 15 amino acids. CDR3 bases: TGTGCCAGCAGCTTCTTAGCGGGACGGTCCCCTGGCTACACCTTC. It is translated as CASSFLAGRSPGYTF.

CDR3 amino acids: CASSLFPSYYEQYF. CDR3 nucleotide sequence: TGTGCCAGCAGTTTATTCCCGTCGTATTACGAGCAGTACTTC. This chain joins TRBV28 and TRBJ2-7; no definite D call. CDR1 MDHEN and CDR2 SYDVKM come from the germline V gene. V was clipped by 1 base and J by 4 bases, with 11 bases between them. CDR3 length: 14 amino acids.